The present entry profiles one T cell receptor (beta chain) with its context. This sample stems from a study of preoperative IRX-2 immunotherapy in early breast cancer. Sequencing used immunoSEQ multiplex PCR; TCRdb keeps in-frame clones, though not all of them. The table shows roughly 30,000 clones, with roughly four fifths occurring only once. Treatment in this sample: preoperative locoregional IRX-2 cytokine immunotherapy. Samples came from a phase Ib trial of preoperative locoregional IRX-2 cytokine immunotherapy. The germline V gene has CDR1 SQVTM and CDR2 ANQGSEA. The CDR3 is 14 amino acids. Trimming removed 6 bases from V and 5 bases from J, with 19 bases in between.

The sample was gathered from a patient treated with IRX-2 immunotherapy. This chain connects TRBV29-1 to TRBJ1-1, with a tentative D call TRBD1 (5 bases). The TCR comes from a human donor with breast cancer. The CDR3, as DNA: TGCAGCGTCCCCGGACTGGGCGCAGGGACTGAAGCTTTCTTT. It codes for CSVPGLGAGTEAFF.